A selection of T cell receptor beta chains follows, all from one sample in a study of regulatory T cells in long-lasting Graves disease. TCRdb re-derived calls from the multiplex PCR reads in MiXCR, one entry per CDR3 protein. The sample lists roughly 450,000 distinct CDR3 sequences; 23% were seen once. The sequencing used peripheral blood mononuclear cells (PBMCs), collected when the disease was refractory, from a patient treated with antithyroid drugs. All receptors derive from a female donor with Graves disease. CDR3s include the opening cysteine and the closing phenylalanine or tryptophan. D genes are given only for firm matches. Part of the rows lack a size; the others show once, few, many or a class for expanded clones.

D	J	V	size	CDR3	DNA
TRBD2	TRBJ2-7	TRBV6-5	many	CASSYRLALGSYEQYF	TGTGCCAGCAGTTACCGACTAGCTCTAGGATCCTACGAGCAGTACTTC
TRBD1	TRBJ2-7	TRBV20-1	many	CSAGMGQGVYEQYF	TGCAGTGCGGGAATGGGACAGGGGGTTTACGAGCAGTACTTC
-	TRBJ1-2	TRBV20-1	-	CSARGGANSYGYTF	TGCAGTGCCAGGGGCGGAGCCAATAGCTATGGCTACACCTTC
-	TRBJ2-5	TRBV29-1	few	CSGGSLGGETQYF	TGCAGCGGTGGGTCTTTGGGGGGAGAGACCCAGTACTTC
TRBD2	TRBJ2-2	TRBV6-5	-	CASSYPAGTIRTGELFF	TGTGCCAGCAGTTACCCAGCTGGGACTATACGCACCGGGGAGCTGTTTTTT
-	TRBJ2-7	TRBV7-2	many	CASSLDSGVTSYEQYF	TGTGCCAGCAGCTTAGATTCCGGAGTGACCTCCTACGAGCAGTACTTC
-	TRBJ2-2	TRBV28	few	CASRPPGTENTGELFF	TGTGCCAGCAGACCCCCCGGGACTGAGAACACCGGGGAGCTGTTTTTT
TRBD1	TRBJ1-1	TRBV20-1	-	CSAQGGPDEAFF	TGCAGTGCTCAGGGGGGGCCCGATGAAGCTTTCTTT
-	TRBJ1-4	TRBV30	few	CAWRLQGSEKLFF	TGTGCCTGGAGGCTACAGGGAAGTGAAAAACTGTTTTTT
-	TRBJ1-3	TRBV20-1	few	CSARAGGVGNTIYF	TGCAGTGCTAGAGCCGGGGGCGTAGGAAACACCATATATTTT
-	TRBJ1-1	TRBV3-1	-	CASSQVWSMSEAFF	TGTGCCAGCAGCCAAGTTTGGTCGATGTCTGAAGCTTTCTTT
-	TRBJ1-5	TRBV7-8	-	CASSLAWVPNQPQHF	TGTGCCAGCAGCTTAGCTTGGGTCCCCAATCAGCCCCAGCATTTT
TRBD2	TRBJ2-2	TRBV2	few	CASRPAGVNTGELFF	TGTGCCAGCAGACCCGCGGGGGTGAACACCGGGGAGCTGTTTTTT
TRBD1	TRBJ1-6	TRBV19	few	CASSKDPTGASSYNSPLHF	TGTGCCAGTAGTAAAGACCCGACAGGGGCCAGCTCCTATAATTCACCCCTCCACTTT
TRBD1	TRBJ2-6	TRBV5-1	many	CASSLGQSTSGANVLTF	TGCGCCAGCAGCCTGGGACAGAGCACCTCTGGGGCCAACGTCCTGACTTTC
TRBD1	TRBJ1-4	TRBV29-1	many	CSVVQGDEKLFF	TGCAGCGTTGTACAGGGGGATGAAAAACTGTTTTTT
-	TRBJ2-7	TRBV20-1	-	CSARDGTAGPNPSGSEQYF	TGCAGTGCTAGAGATGGGACAGCGGGCCCCAACCCCTCGGGGTCCGAGCAGTACTTC
-	TRBJ2-5	TRBV10-3	-	CAISDGVTAGETQYF	TGTGCCATCAGTGACGGAGTTACAGCGGGAGAGACCCAGTACTTC
-	TRBJ2-2	TRBV7-9	-	CASSLSTNPGELFF	TGTGCCAGCAGCTTATCAACCAATCCCGGGGAGCTGTTTTTT
-	TRBJ2-5	TRBV7-3	many	CASSNGQFGETQYF	TGTGCCAGCAGCAATGGACAGTTTGGGGAGACCCAGTACTTC
-	TRBJ2-3	TRBV3-1	few	CASSQDPFGAQYF	TGTGCCAGCAGCCAAGACCCCTTCGGGGCGCAGTATTTT
-	TRBJ1-1	TRBV27	many	CASKDGGLRDTEAFF	TGTGCCAGCAAAGACGGGGGTCTGAGGGACACTGAAGCTTTCTTT
TRBD1	TRBJ2-7	TRBV6-5	-	CASSSFGQGVSYEQYF	TGTGCCAGCAGTTCCTTCGGACAGGGGGTCTCCTACGAGCAGTACTTC
TRBD1	TRBJ2-5	TRBV2	-	CASVWDRGGRETQYF	TGTGCCAGCGTTTGGGACAGGGGGGGGAGGGAGACCCAGTACTTC
TRBD2	TRBJ2-7	TRBV18	-	CASSPSGGASYEQYF	TGTGCCAGCTCACCAAGCGGGGGAGCTTCCTACGAGCAGTACTTC
TRBD2	TRBJ2-7	TRBV4-1	-	CASSQARGRAYEQYF	TGCGCCAGCAGCCAGGCGCGCGGGAGAGCCTACGAGCAGTACTTC
-	TRBJ1-4	TRBV10-3	many	CAIQQGGNEKLFF	TGTGCCATCCAGCAGGGTGGTAATGAAAAACTGTTTTTT
-	TRBJ1-1	TRBV12-3/TRBV12-4	few	CASKPQETEAFF	TGTGCCAGCAAGCCCCAGGAAACTGAAGCTTTCTTT
-	TRBJ1-5	TRBV2	many	CASKLDYSNQPQHF	TGTGCCAGCAAGTTAGACTACAGCAATCAGCCCCAGCATTTT
-	TRBJ1-5	TRBV28	many	CASSSAGHSNQPQHF	TGTGCCAGCAGTAGTGCAGGGCATAGCAATCAGCCCCAGCATTTT
TRBD1	TRBJ2-5	TRBV28	many	CASRLGGQGETQYF	TGTGCCAGCAGGCTTGGGGGACAGGGAGAGACCCAGTACTTC
-	TRBJ1-2	TRBV28	-	CASSLRAPIGANYGYTF	TGTGCCAGCAGTTTAAGGGCGCCGATCGGAGCTAACTATGGCTACACCTTC
-	TRBJ2-5	TRBV28	-	CASSLGGVRQETQYF	TGTGCCAGCAGTTTAGGGGGAGTTCGTCAAGAGACCCAGTACTTC
TRBD2	TRBJ2-1	TRBV7-3	-	CASSLGVRGTSVNNEQFF	TGTGCCAGCAGCTTAGGGGTGAGGGGGACTAGCGTCAACAATGAGCAGTTCTTC
TRBD1	TRBJ1-4	TRBV12-3/TRBV12-4	-	CASRPGGVELFF	TGTGCCAGCAGACCAGGGGGCGTGGAACTGTTTTTT
-	TRBJ1-1	TRBV11-3	many	CASSFDRKNTEAFF	TGTGCCAGCAGCTTCGACCGAAAGAACACTGAAGCTTTCTTT
-	TRBJ2-1	TRBV29-1	once	CSVGDGGRSGEQFF	TGCAGCGTGGGGGACGGCGGTCGCTCCGGTGAGCAGTTCTTC
-	TRBJ1-1	TRBV29-1	few	CSVRNGGEAFF	TGCAGCGTCCGAAACGGGGGTGAAGCTTTCTTT
TRBD1	TRBJ1-1	TRBV10-3	once	CAISPTGTVNTEAFF	TGTGCCATCAGTCCCACCGGGACAGTGAACACTGAAGCTTTCTTT
-	TRBJ2-2	TRBV3-1	many	CASGVEGELFF	TGTGCCAGCGGTGTGGAAGGGGAGCTGTTTTTT
-	TRBJ2-7	TRBV7-9	-	CASSFQESYEQYF	TGTGCCAGCAGCTTCCAGGAGAGCTACGAGCAGTACTTC
-	TRBJ1-1	TRBV29-1	-	CSVVMVPTGMNTEAFF	TGCAGCGTCGTCATGGTCCCCACAGGCATGAACACTGAAGCTTTCTTT
TRBD1	TRBJ1-3	TRBV20-1	-	CSARDLGQDSNTIYF	TGCAGTGCTAGAGATCTGGGACAGGATTCAAACACCATATATTTT
-	TRBJ2-5	TRBV6-5	many	CASSSGDFSFETQYF	TGTGCCAGCAGTTCGGGCGACTTTTCTTTCGAGACCCAGTACTTC
TRBD1	TRBJ1-2	TRBV28	few	CASSRFTGAGGYTF	TGTGCCAGCAGCAGATTCACAGGGGCGGGGGGCTACACCTTC
TRBD2	TRBJ2-2	TRBV5-1	-	CASSWGTSGGNTGELFF	TGCGCCAGCAGCTGGGGGACTAGCGGAGGGAACACCGGGGAGCTGTTTTTT
TRBD2	TRBJ2-2	TRBV28	few	CASRLAGGLNTGELFF	TGTGCCAGCAGGCTAGCGGGAGGGCTAAACACCGGGGAGCTGTTTTTT
-	TRBJ2-5	TRBV19	few	CASSIEGETQYF	TGTGCCAGTAGTATAGAGGGAGAGACCCAGTACTTC
-	TRBJ1-1	TRBV2	medium-sized	CASRDTGGGTEAFF	TGTGCCAGCAGGGATACGGGGGGAGGCACTGAAGCTTTCTTT
-	TRBJ2-7	TRBV28	few	CASSLLQGTYEQYF	TGTGCCAGCAGTTTATTGCAGGGGACCTACGAGCAGTACTTC
TRBD2	TRBJ2-2	TRBV9	few	CASNTGASGITGELFF	TGTGCCAGCAACACGGGGGCTAGCGGGATCACCGGGGAGCTGTTTTTT
TRBD2	TRBJ2-5	TRBV20-1	many	CSASILLAGGETQYF	TGCAGTGCTAGTATTCTGCTAGCGGGGGGGGAGACCCAGTACTTC
TRBD2	TRBJ2-2	TRBV7-9	-	CASSRTSGSRTGELFF	TGTGCCAGCAGCCGTACTAGCGGGAGCCGGACCGGGGAGCTGTTTTTT
-	TRBJ2-7	TRBV6-2/TRBV6-3	-	CASSSTAGVGGLEQYF	TGTGCCAGCAGTTCCACTGCGGGAGTTGGGGGGCTCGAGCAGTACTTC
TRBD2	TRBJ2-3	TRBV29-1	-	CSVEDMGTGESTGTSGSSDTQYF	TGCAGCGTTGAAGATATGGGAACAGGGGAGAGTACTGGGACTAGCGGGAGCTCAGATACGCAGTATTTT